The 13 T cell receptor beta chains in this list originate from one sample, sequenced in a study of blood T cell repertoires in COVID-19. TCRdb keeps only in-frame clones here, not all; method: immunoSEQ multiplex PCR. This sample has roughly 250,000 clones, with approximately 90% found just once. The material sequenced was peripheral blood. The source of these receptors is a woman aged 40 to 50 with acute or convalescent COVID-19.

The chain uses TRBV6-5 and TRBJ2-1; D is perhaps TRBD2 (6 bases). Trimming shortened V by 0 bases and J by 16 bases, and 16 bases separated the two germline ends. Germline CDR1 MNHEY, CDR2 SVGAGI. This CDR3 contains 13 residues. The CDR3 coding sequence is TGTGCCAGCAGTTACTCGGGGACTCGGGATAAATTCTTC. The encoded protein is CASSYSGTRDKFF.

V is TRBV7-3 and J is TRBJ2-5; TRBD1 matches 8 bases. Germline V gene lookup returns CDR1 SGHTA and CDR2 FQGTGA. The CDR3 runs 14 residues. V trimming: 2 bases; J trimming: 4 bases; junction bases outside the gene matches: 3. CDR3 nucleotides: TGTGCCAGCAGCTTACAGGGGGCTTCAGAGACCCAGTACTTC. Protein sequence: CASSLQGASETQYF. The whole variable domain, remainder taken from reference TRBV7-3 and TRBJ2-5, is GAGVSQTPSNKVTEKGKYVELRCDPISGHTALYWYRQSLGQGPEFLIYFQGTGAADDSGLPNDRFFAVRPEGSVSTLKIQRTERGDSAVYLCASSLQGASETQYFGPGTRLLVL.

The rearrangement uses TRBV2 and TRBJ1-2; the D gene is possibly TRBD1 (5 bases). The CDR3 extends over 16 amino acids. Trimming took off 1 base at V and 2 bases at J, with 14 bases between the two ends. CDR1 and CDR2 from the germline V gene are SNHLY and FYNNEI. CDR3 protein: CASSEGVGGYNYGYTF. As DNA, the CDR3 is TGTGCCAGCAGTGAAGGGGTTGGGGGGTACAACTATGGCTACACCTTC.

In this sample, this clone turned up a few times. The CDR3 DNA reads as TGTGCCAGCAGCTACTACAGGGGCTCGGATACGCAGTATTTT. Its translation: CASSYYRGSDTQYF. V and J are TRBV2 and TRBJ2-3; 7 bases match TRBD1. The CDR3 covers 14 residues. V was clipped by 6 bases and J by 6 bases; unmatched bases: 9. Germline CDR1 is SNHLY and CDR2 is FYNNEI.

This chain links TRBV19 with TRBJ2-2; 10 bases align to TRBD1. Per germline, CDR1 LNHDA and CDR2 SQIVND (reference sequence). Trimming took 8 bases from V and 4 from J; bases not matched to a gene: 4. The CDR3 extends over 14 amino acids. The DNA for the CDR3 is TGTGCCAGTCGCCGGGACAGGGGCACCGGGGAGCTGTTTTTT. Translating gives CASRRDRGTGELFF.

The rearrangement uses TRBV28 and TRBJ2-5, with D possibly being TRBD2 (5 bases). V lost 5 bases and J lost 1, with 11 bases in between. The CDR3 is 14 amino acids. CDR1 is MDHEN and CDR2 is SYDVKM in the germline V gene. The CDR3, as DNA: TGTGCCAGCAGTCCACAGCGGCTCCAAGAGACCCAGTACTTC. It codes for CASSPQRLQETQYF.

The rearrangement uses TRBV7-9 and TRBJ1-4; TRBD1 agrees at 7 bases. The junction had 7 bases not matched to a gene; V was cut back by 4 bases and J by 8 bases. The CDR3 is 14 residues long. Germline V CDR1 and CDR2: SEHNR, FQNEAQ (reference sequence). In DNA, the CDR3 is TGTGCCAGCAGCTCCAGACAGGGTGGGGAAAAACTGTTTTTT. It yields the protein CASSSRQGGEKLFF.

The genes are TRBV28 and TRBJ1-2; 9 positions match TRBD1. V gave up 9 bases and J gave up 4 bases; unmatched junction bases: 9. Germline V lookup: CDR1 MDHEN, CDR2 SYDVKM. This CDR3 has 14 amino acids. CDR3 loop: CASTLQGAGYGYTF. For the CDR3, the DNA is TGTGCCAGTACTCTACAGGGGGCTGGCTATGGCTACACCTTC.

The chain links TRBV20-1 to TRBJ1-1; D is ambiguous. The V gene lost 6 bases and the J gene lost 9 bases, with 14 bases spanning the gap. The length of the CDR3 is 11 residues. Germline assignment: CDR1 DFQATT and CDR2 SNEGSKA (reference sequence). The chain's CDR3 is CSAQQRVQAFF. The CDR3, as DNA: TGCAGTGCCCAGCAGAGGGTGCAAGCTTTCTTT.

With regard to this clone: Germline is not matched at one junction end, which may reflect a read error. The chain uses TRBV6-5 and TRBJ1-5; TRBD1 is a possible D gene (5 bases). The length of the CDR3 is 12 residues. Germline CDR1 is MNHEY and CDR2 is SVGAGI. CDR3 bases: TGTGCCAGCATCGACGAAACAGGCCGTCTAGATTTT. It codes for CASIDETGRLDF.

This rearrangement joins TRBV13 to TRBJ1-5; the D is unclear. The CDR3 contains 12 residues. V was pared by 4 bases and J by 10 bases, with 11 bases between. The germline CDR1 and CDR2 sequences are PRHDT and FYEKMQ (reference sequence). The CDR3 spells CASSSDRGPQHF. CDR3 DNA sequence: TGTGCCAGCAGCTCCGACCGGGGTCCCCAGCATTTT.

CDR3 sequence reads: CASKDPGGQLRYF. For the CDR3, the DNA is TGTGCCAGCAAGGATCCGGGGGGGCAACTCAGATATTTT. The rearrangement links TRBV2 to TRBJ1-3; a weak D match, TRBD1 (6 bases). Deletions cut 7 bases from V and 15 bases from J, with 22 bases between. Germline V gene sequence: CDR1 SNHLY, CDR2 FYNNEI. The CDR3 is 13 residues long.

V and J are TRBV5-1 and TRBJ1-4; 11 bases map to TRBD1. The V and J ends lost 0 bases and 3 bases, in that order; junction bases with no gene match: 7. CDR3 length: 18 amino acids. Germline loops: CDR1 SGHRS, CDR2 YFSETQ. The CDR3 loop reads CASSLGTGGTGANEKLFF. CDR3 coding DNA: TGCGCCAGCAGCTTGGGGACAGGGGGCACAGGGGCTAATGAAAAACTGTTTTTT.